The clone carrying this TCR beta chain has a handful of counts. The table came from immunoSEQ multiplex PCR; TCRdb's copy has only in-frame clones and leaves some out. The profile covers roughly 260,000 clones, with about four fifths appearing a single time and about 3% taken by the ten largest. These data come from a study of blood T cell repertoires in COVID-19. On the study more broadly: Some COVID-19 samples were acute and others convalescent; all came from the United States, Italy and Spain. Sample material is recorded as cDNA or gDNA derived from T cells, B-cell-depleted T cells, or PBMCs.

This CDR3 is built from 13 residues. Germline V CDR1 and CDR2: ENHRY, SYGVKD. The V end was cut by 6 bases, the J end by 1 base, with 9 bases between. This clonotype was sampled from a woman aged 18-35 years with acute or convalescent COVID-19. The source material was peripheral blood. This chain links TRBV10-3 with TRBJ1-1; D may be TRBD1 (6 bases). This CDR3 is CAIRGGANTEAFF. As DNA, the CDR3 is TGTGCCATCAGGGGGGGGGCGAACACTGAAGCTTTCTTT.